A single TCR beta chain is shown here with its context. This sample stems from a study of shared clonotypes between healthy human individuals. Naivety among CD8 cells was defined by CD45RO negativity and positive CCR7 selection, thereby excluding terminally differentiated effector memory CD45RA+ cells. The CDR3 contains 17 residues. Trimming stripped 7 bases from V and 3 bases from J, with 21 bases between. The method was immunoSEQ multiplex PCR; TCRdb's version includes in-frame clones alone and lacks a portion of them. The sample comprises about 680,000 clones, 92% of which are singletons, and roughly 24% rests with the top ten.

This chain links TRBV23-1 with TRBJ2-2, with a possible D match to TRBD1 (5 bases). TRBV23-1 is an ORF for which the function is uncertain. Sample: naive CD8+ T cells sorted from blood. The clonotype originates from a young man in good health. The CDR3 reads CASTLRPGPTDTGELFF. CDR3 coding DNA: TGCGCCAGCACACTAAGGCCAGGGCCAACGGACACCGGGGAGCTGTTTTTT.